The sequence of this T cell receptor (beta chain) was determined in a study of a mutant IDH1 vaccine in newly diagnosed glioma. For the study at large: Most patients had received both radiotherapy and temozolomide, the prior options being radiotherapy, temozolomide, or both. Points from the study as a whole: Patients mounted vaccine-induced immune responses in 90% to 95% of cases.

The length of the CDR3 is 17 residues. Trimming removed 5 bases at V and 4 bases at J, with 18 bases between. Germline assignment: CDR1 PRHDT and CDR2 FYEKMQ (reference sequence). As for this clone: Its antigen is not identified.

This table comes from immunoSEQ multiplex PCR, and its TCRdb copy is limited to in-frame clones, with some not included. The table lists about 67,000 clones, around 88% of them singletons. Time point specified: baseline, week 1 (first vaccination visit). Stated treatment: pre-vaccination baseline after standard-of-care therapy. J is TRBJ2-6 and V is TRBV13, with D possibly TRBD1 on 6 matching bases. The TCR originated in a woman aged 18 to 35 with glioma. Some clones in this sample may be carry-over from other donors' samples. The source was peripheral blood mononuclear cells (PBMCs), collected from a glioma patient treated with radiotherapy, temozolomide or both. The CDR3 protein is CASSVLSGQLGANVLTF. DNA for the CDR3: TGTGCCAGCAGCGTATTAAGCGGACAGTTGGGGGCCAACGTCCTGACTTTC.